This T cell receptor (beta chain) was found in a study of blood T cell repertoires in COVID-19. The overall study: Sites in the United States, Italy and Spain provided acute and convalescent COVID-19 samples. The analysed material was cDNA or gDNA that came from T cells, B-cell-depleted T cells, or PBMCs.

Per the original data handling: Estimation of nucleated cell counts relied on the amplification of reference gene primers. Some clones are missing from TCRdb's copy, which holds only in-frame ones; the method was immunoSEQ multiplex PCR. V, J and clone size are those of that table, while D and trimming were read from the DNA. Among 80,000 to 100,000 clones listed, 90% were seen once. V lost 7 bases to trimming and J lost 4 bases, with 7 bases between them. The CDR3 has 11 residues. CDR1 is SQVTM, CDR2 ANQGSEA, per germline. The source is a man in his sixties with acute or convalescent COVID-19. The sample consisted of peripheral blood. The chain couples TRBV29-1 to TRBJ1-4, with D unresolved. CDR3 sequence reads: CSARYNEKLFF. For the CDR3, the DNA is TGCAGCGCACGGTATAATGAAAAACTGTTTTTT. Using reference TRBV29-1 and TRBJ1-4 for the parts outside the CDR3, the full variable domain is SAVISQKPSRDICQRGTSLTIQCQVDSQVTMMFWYRQQPGQSLTLIATANQGSEATYESGFVIDKFPISRPNLTFSTLTVSNMSPEDSSIYLCSARYNEKLFFGSGTQLSVL.